One sample yielded the 23 T cell receptor beta chains listed below, sequenced in a study of T cell responses to AZD1222 COVID-19 vaccine. Only in-frame clones appear in the TCRdb table, and some are missing; sequencing was by immunoSEQ multiplex PCR. The table has more than 100,000 clones, about nine tenths seen once; the top ten hold 1.3% to 1.5%. The sample consisted of peripheral blood, taken on day 0 of AZD1222 vaccination. These receptors all come from an adult in good health.

The CDR3 DNA reads as TGTGCCAGCAGCCAAGGAGGACAAATTAATGAGCAGTTCTTC. Its translation is CASSQGGQINEQFF. The J gene is TRBJ2-1, the V gene TRBV4-2; TRBD1 might be the D (5 bases). This CDR3 has 14 amino acids. Germline V gene lookup returns CDR1 LGHNA and CDR2 YNFKEQ. V gave up 1 base and J gave up 7 bases, with 11 bases separating them.

To note about this clone: The junction departs from germline at one end; a sequencing error may be responsible. The DNA for the CDR3 is TGTGCCAGCAGTTTATCCACTAGCGGGGCGCTCTTC. This sequence encodes CASSLSTSGALF. This chain links TRBV28 with TRBJ2-1; 10 positions agree with TRBD2. Germline V gene lookup returns CDR1 MDHEN and CDR2 SYDVKM. The CDR3 totals 12 residues.

The CDR3, as DNA: TGTGCCAGAACAGGGGGCGCATTTGGGGCCAACGTCCTGACTTTC. The encoded protein is CARTGGAFGANVLTF. The rearrangement links TRBV2 to TRBJ2-6; 9 bases align to TRBD1. Looked up from germline, CDR1 is SNHLY and CDR2 is FYNNEI. Trimming took 9 bases from V and 3 from J; bases not matched to a gene: 6. This CDR3 is built from 15 residues.

V gene TRBV10-3 combines with J gene TRBJ2-4; possibly TRBD1 for D (5 bases). Germline V gives CDR1 ENHRY, CDR2 SYGVKD. V lost 0 bases and J lost 6, with 12 bases in between. This CDR3 has 15 amino acids. The CDR3 loop reads CAISESGQGRNIQYF. The CDR3 bases are TGTGCCATCAGTGAGTCGGGGCAGGGAAGAAACATTCAGTACTTC.

The rearrangement uses TRBV9 and TRBJ2-7; 8 bases are shared with TRBD1. Looked up from germline, CDR1 is SGDLS and CDR2 is YYNGEE. With V trimmed by 5 bases and J by 5 bases, 9 bases remained unmatched. The CDR3 has 14 residues. CDR3 protein: CASSSRTGSHEQYF. DNA of the CDR3: TGTGCCAGCAGTTCCCGGACAGGGTCCCACGAGCAGTACTTC.

This clone was observed a handful of times. This chain links TRBV4-1 with TRBJ2-7; TRBD1 aligns across 8 bases. The germline V gene has CDR1 MGHRA and CDR2 YSYEKL. The ends lost 1 base at V and 3 bases at J; junction bases unmatched: 2. The CDR3 runs to 14 residues. The CDR3 is CASSQVRGLYEQYF. The DNA of the CDR3 is TGCGCCAGCAGCCAAGTCAGGGGGCTCTACGAGCAGTACTTC.

This chain joins TRBV28 and TRBJ2-7; unclear D gene. Germline V CDR1 and CDR2: MDHEN, SYDVKM. This CDR3 is 14 amino acids long. V lost 6 bases, J lost 3 bases, and 15 bases lay in between. CDR3 residues: CASSQSRLSYEQYF. CDR3 coding DNA: TGTGCCAGCAGCCAATCACGTCTTAGCTACGAGCAGTACTTC. Based on the CDR3 plus reference TRBV28 and TRBJ2-7, the full variable domain is DVKVTQSSRYLVKRTGEKVFLECVQDMDHENMFWYRQDPGLGLRLIYFSYDVKMKEKGDIPEGYSVSREKKERFSLILESASTNQTSMYLCASSQSRLSYEQYFGPGTRLTVT.

CDR3 nucleotides: TGTGCCAGCAGGGAGGGGGCTAACTATGGCTACACCTTC. This sequence encodes CASREGANYGYTF. The chain is built from TRBV6-5 and TRBJ1-2, with D perhaps matching TRBD1 (6 bases). CDR1 is MNHEY, CDR2 SVGAGI, per germline. V lost 6 bases, J lost 0 bases, and 8 bases lay in between. The CDR3 spans 13 residues.

The chain carries TRBV19 and TRBJ1-6, with 7 bases identical to TRBD1. There are 16 residues in the CDR3. From germline, CDR1 is LNHDA and CDR2 SQIVND (reference sequence). V lost 5 bases to trimming and J lost 4 bases; unmatched junction nucleotides: 8. DNA for the CDR3: TGTGCCAGTAGTGCGGGACAGCTTCTATATAATTCACCCCTCCACTTT. Translating it yields CASSAGQLLYNSPLHF.

This clone was seen only once. The chain has TRBV9 and TRBJ1-6; 8 bases agree with TRBD1. CDR1 SGDLS and CDR2 YYNGEE come from the germline V gene. J lost 2 bases, V lost 2 bases, and 3 bases had no gene match. This CDR3 region has 16 residues. In DNA form, the CDR3 reads TGTGCCAGCAGCGTGGGACAGGCGACCTATAATTCACCCCTCCACTTT. As protein: CASSVGQATYNSPLHF. The entire variable domain, with the rest obtained from reference TRBV9 and TRBJ1-6, is as follows: DSGVTQTPKHLITATGQRVTLRCSPRSGDLSVYWYQQSLDQGLQFLIQYYNGEERAKGNILERFSAQQFPDLHSELNLSSLELGDSALYFCASSVGQATYNSPLHFGNGTRLTVT.

This clone was seen a single time. The chain carries TRBV7-2 and TRBJ2-3, with D possibly being TRBD2 (6 bases). Germline V gives CDR1 SGHTA, CDR2 FQGNSA. The CDR3 sequence is 16 residues long. Trimming stripped 3 bases from V and 5 bases from J, with 18 bases between. Written as DNA, the CDR3 is TGTGCCAGCAGCTTGGGTTTGGGGGGTCTGGGAGATACGCAGTATTTT. Its protein is CASSLGLGGLGDTQYF.

This clone was counted between two and nine times. The J gene is TRBJ2-7, the V gene TRBV10-3; 11 positions agree with TRBD1. The V gene end was trimmed by 7 bases and the J gene end by 3 bases; junction bases not matched to a gene: 5. The CDR3 runs 14 residues. The germline V gene encodes CDR1 ENHRY and CDR2 SYGVKD. The CDR3 loop is CAINPGTGGYEQYF. CDR3 coding DNA: TGTGCCATCAACCCCGGGACAGGGGGCTACGAGCAGTACTTC.

The rearrangement joins TRBV5-1 to TRBJ1-2; unclear D gene. V was clipped by 0 bases and J by 2 bases, with 8 bases between them. The CDR3 spans 14 residues. CDR1 and CDR2 from the germline V gene are SGHRS and YFSETQ. The CDR3 region has the DNA TGCGCCAGCAGCTTGGGGGAATTGAACTATGGCTACACCTTC. The encoded protein is CASSLGELNYGYTF.

The V call is TRBV5-1, the J call TRBJ2-6; 9 positions match TRBD1. This CDR3 contains 17 residues. Germline CDR1 is SGHRS and CDR2 is YFSETQ. Trimming at V came to 0 bases and at J to 1 base, leaving 2 bases not matched to a gene. The DNA for the CDR3 is TGCGCCAGCAGCTTGGACAGGGGGCTATCTGGGGCCAACGTCCTGACTTTC. This gives the protein CASSLDRGLSGANVLTF.

The chain carries TRBV19 and TRBJ1-1; the D is unclear. Germline-derived CDR1 and CDR2 are LNHDA and SQIVND (reference sequence). This CDR3 has 14 residues. Trimming shortened V by 6 bases and J by 4 bases, and 15 bases separated the two germline ends. As DNA, the CDR3 is TGTGCCAGTAGATCAGGACGGCTCCGCACTGAAGCTTTCTTT. This sequence encodes CASRSGRLRTEAFF.

In its sample, this clone was seen a few times. The chain couples TRBV5-1 to TRBJ1-2, with D possibly TRBD1 on 5 matching bases. The CDR3 spans 12 residues. Germline CDR1 is SGHRS and CDR2 is YFSETQ. Trimming removed 3 bases at V and 8 bases at J, with 11 bases between. CDR3 amino acids: CASSSGSVGYTF. CDR3 in DNA: TGCGCCAGCAGCTCAGGGAGTGTAGGCTACACCTTC.

V gene TRBV9 combines with J gene TRBJ1-4, with TRBD1 matching over 8 bases. The CDR3 has 15 amino acids. Looked up from germline, CDR1 is SGDLS and CDR2 is YYNGEE. V shed 3 bases and J 4 bases; nucleotides not matched to a gene: 5. In DNA, the CDR3 is TGTGCCAGCAGCGAGACAGGGGACTATAATGAAAAACTGTTTTTT. This codes for CASSETGDYNEKLFF.

The CDR3 loop reads CASSVGQGEAFF. CDR3 coding DNA: TGTGCCAGCAGCGTCGGACAGGGTGAAGCTTTCTTT. The chain carries TRBV2 and TRBJ1-1, with 8 bases aligning to TRBD1. CDR1 is SNHLY and CDR2 is FYNNEI in the germline V gene. The CDR3 has 12 amino acids. Trimming at V came to 6 bases and at J to 7 bases, leaving 4 bases not matched to a gene.

The rearrangement joins TRBV19 to TRBJ2-2, with 10 bases identical to TRBD1. CDR3 size: 15 residues. V dropped 4 bases and J dropped 3; count of bases not matched to a gene: 2. The germline gives CDR1 LNHDA, CDR2 SQIVND (reference sequence). The CDR3 region has the DNA TGTGCCAGTAGTAAGGACAGGGGGGACACCGGGGAGCTGTTTTTT. Translated, it gives CASSKDRGDTGELFF.

V is TRBV6-5 and J is TRBJ2-7; D unclear. This CDR3 is built from 13 residues. Germline values: CDR1 MNHEY, CDR2 SVGAGI. V lost 2 bases and J lost 6, with 11 bases in between. The CDR3 DNA reads as TGTGCCAGCAGTTACGGCCCCCGTGGCGAGCAGTACTTC. Its translation is CASSYGPRGEQYF.

V usage is TRBV9 and J usage is TRBJ2-7, with unresolved D. This CDR3 spans 15 amino acids. Germline CDR1 SGDLS, CDR2 YYNGEE. The V end was cut by 3 bases, the J end by 0 bases, with 13 bases between. In DNA form, the CDR3 reads TGTGCCAGCAGCGCCTCCGAGTTTAGCTCCTACGAGCAGTACTTC. This codes for CASSASEFSSYEQYF.

V and J are TRBV7-3 and TRBJ1-1; D call uncertain. This CDR3 has 13 residues. V shed 2 bases and J shed 1 base, with 5 bases lying between them. Germline V CDR1 and CDR2: SGHTA, FQGTGA. CDR3 region: CASSLHGNTEAFF. CDR3 sequence (DNA): TGTGCCAGCAGCTTACACGGGAACACTGAAGCTTTCTTT.

Only one count was recorded for this clone. The chain uses TRBV2 and TRBJ1-5; D might be TRBD1 (5 bases). Per germline, CDR1 SNHLY and CDR2 FYNNEI. The CDR3 extends over 15 amino acids. V lost 6 bases and J 10 bases, leaving 22 bases between the germline ends. The CDR3 DNA reads as TGTGCCAGCAGCGTATCCAGCGGGACGGGCAATCCCCAGCATTTT. Amino acids: CASSVSSGTGNPQHF.